This T cell receptor beta chain was found in a study of T cell repertoires and HLA-DP antigens. Looking at the study overall: In vitro CD4+ alloreactivity was against HeLa-presented HLA-DP. Alloantigens: one with one groove difference and one with under eleven differences versus self.

Produced via immunoSEQ multiplex PCR; TCRdb's table is partial and in-frame only. There are about 73,000 clones in the sample; around 77% occur only once, and roughly 1.6% lies in the top ten. Average purity of the negatively selected CD4+ T cells was less than 98%. Comment on this clone: Its cognate antigen is unknown.

Sequences were obtained from CD4+ T cells from PBMCs. This sequence originates from a man aged 55 to 69 in good health and CMV-seronegative.

The CDR3 loop reads CATSRDGGLAGFSQFF. For the CDR3, the DNA is TGTGCCACCAGCAGAGATGGGGGACTAGCGGGATTTTCGCAGTTCTTC. The chain couples TRBV15 to TRBJ2-1; TRBD2 matches at 13 bases. The germline gives CDR1 LNHNV, CDR2 YYDKDF (reference sequence). The CDR3 length is 16 residues. V trimming: 0 bases; J trimming: 12 bases; junction bases outside the gene matches: 8.